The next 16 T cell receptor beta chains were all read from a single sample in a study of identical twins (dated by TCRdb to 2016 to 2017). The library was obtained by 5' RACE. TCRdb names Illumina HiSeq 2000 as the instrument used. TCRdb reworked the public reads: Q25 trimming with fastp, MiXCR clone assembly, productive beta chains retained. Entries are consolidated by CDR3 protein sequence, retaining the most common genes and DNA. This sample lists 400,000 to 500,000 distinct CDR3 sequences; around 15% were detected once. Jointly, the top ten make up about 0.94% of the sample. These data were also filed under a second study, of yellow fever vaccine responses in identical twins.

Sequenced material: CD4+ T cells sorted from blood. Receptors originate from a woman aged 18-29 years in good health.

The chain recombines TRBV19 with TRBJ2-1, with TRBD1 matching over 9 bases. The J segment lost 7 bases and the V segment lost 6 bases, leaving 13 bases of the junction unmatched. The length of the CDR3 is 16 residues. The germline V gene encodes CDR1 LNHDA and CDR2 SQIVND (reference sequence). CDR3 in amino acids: CASRTFTGQGVNEQFF. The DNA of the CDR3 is TGTGCCAGTAGAACGTTCACGGGACAGGGAGTAAATGAGCAGTTCTTC. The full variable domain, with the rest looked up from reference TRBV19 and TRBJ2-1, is DGGITQSPKYLFRKEGQNVTLSCEQNLNHDAMYWYRQDPGQGLRLIYYSQIVNDFQKGDIAEGYSVSREKKESFPLTVTSAQKNPTAFYLCASRTFTGQGVNEQFFGPGTRLTVL.

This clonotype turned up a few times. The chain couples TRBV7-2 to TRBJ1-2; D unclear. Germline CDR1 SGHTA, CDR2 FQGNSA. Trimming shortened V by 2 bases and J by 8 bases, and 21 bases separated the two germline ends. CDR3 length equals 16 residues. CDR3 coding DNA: TGTGCCAGCAGCTTAATCCTCCTACAAGGGTTTCAGGGCTACACCTTC. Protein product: CASSLILLQGFQGYTF. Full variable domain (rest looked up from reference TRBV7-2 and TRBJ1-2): GAGVSQSPSNKVTEKGKDVELRCDPISGHTALYWYRQSLGQGLEFLIYFQGNSAPDKSGLPSDRFSAERTGGSVSTLTIQRTQQEDSAVYLCASSLILLQGFQGYTFGSGTRLTVV.

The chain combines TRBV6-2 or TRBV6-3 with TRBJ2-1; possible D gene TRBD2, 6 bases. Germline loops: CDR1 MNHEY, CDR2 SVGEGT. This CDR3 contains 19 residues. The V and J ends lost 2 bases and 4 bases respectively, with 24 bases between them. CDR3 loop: CASSYVMGVGTSIYNEQFF. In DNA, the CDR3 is TGTGCCAGCAGTTACGTAATGGGAGTCGGGACTTCGATTTACAATGAGCAGTTCTTC.

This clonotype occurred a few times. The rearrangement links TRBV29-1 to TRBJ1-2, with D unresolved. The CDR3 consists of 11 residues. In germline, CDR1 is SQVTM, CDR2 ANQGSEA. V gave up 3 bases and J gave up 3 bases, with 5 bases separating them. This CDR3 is CSVDLHYGYTF. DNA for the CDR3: TGCAGCGTTGACCTGCACTATGGCTACACCTTC.

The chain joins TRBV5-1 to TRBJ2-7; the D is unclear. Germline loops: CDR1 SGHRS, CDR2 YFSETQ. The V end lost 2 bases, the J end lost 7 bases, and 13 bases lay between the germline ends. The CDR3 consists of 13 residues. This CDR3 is CASSLALVGEQYF. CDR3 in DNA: TGCGCCAGCAGCTTAGCCCTAGTGGGAGAGCAGTACTTC.

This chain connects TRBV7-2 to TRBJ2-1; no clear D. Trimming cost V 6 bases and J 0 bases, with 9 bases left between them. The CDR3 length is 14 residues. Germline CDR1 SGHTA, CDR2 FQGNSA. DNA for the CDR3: TGTGCCAGCAGACCCTGGAGCTCCTACAATGAGCAGTTCTTC. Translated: CASRPWSSYNEQFF.

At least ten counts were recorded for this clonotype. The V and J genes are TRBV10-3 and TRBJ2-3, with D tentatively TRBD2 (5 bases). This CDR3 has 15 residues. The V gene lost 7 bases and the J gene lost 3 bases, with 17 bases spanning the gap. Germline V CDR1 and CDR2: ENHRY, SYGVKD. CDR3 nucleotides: TGTGCCATCATCTTATTATCCGGACTTACAGATACGCAGTATTTT. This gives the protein CAIILLSGLTDTQYF.

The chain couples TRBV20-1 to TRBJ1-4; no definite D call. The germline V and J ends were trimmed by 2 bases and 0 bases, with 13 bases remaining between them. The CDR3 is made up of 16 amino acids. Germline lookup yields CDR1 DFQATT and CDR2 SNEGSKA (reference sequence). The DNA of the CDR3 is TGCAGTGCTAGAAACGGCCGATCAACAACTAATGAAAAACTGTTTTTT. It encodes CSARNGRSTTNEKLFF.

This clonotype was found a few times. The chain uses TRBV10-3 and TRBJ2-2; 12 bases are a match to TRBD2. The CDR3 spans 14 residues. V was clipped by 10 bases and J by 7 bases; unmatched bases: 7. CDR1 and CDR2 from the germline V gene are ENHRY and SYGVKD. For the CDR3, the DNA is TGTGCCACCCTAGCGGGAGGGCCTTTCGGGGAGCTGTTTTTT. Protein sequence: CATLAGGPFGELFF.

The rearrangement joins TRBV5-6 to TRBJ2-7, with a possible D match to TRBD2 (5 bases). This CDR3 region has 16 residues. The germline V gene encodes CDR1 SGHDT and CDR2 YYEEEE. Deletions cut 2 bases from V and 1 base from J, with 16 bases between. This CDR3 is CASSFGVSAGSYEQYF. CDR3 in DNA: TGTGCCAGCAGCTTTGGGGTTAGCGCTGGGTCCTACGAGCAGTACTTC. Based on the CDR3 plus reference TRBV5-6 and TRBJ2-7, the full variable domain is DAGVTQSPTHLIKTRGQQVTLRCSPKSGHDTVSWYQQALGQGPQFIFQYYEEEERQRGNFPDRFSGHQFPNYSSELNVNALLLGDSALYLCASSFGVSAGSYEQYFGPGTRLTVT.

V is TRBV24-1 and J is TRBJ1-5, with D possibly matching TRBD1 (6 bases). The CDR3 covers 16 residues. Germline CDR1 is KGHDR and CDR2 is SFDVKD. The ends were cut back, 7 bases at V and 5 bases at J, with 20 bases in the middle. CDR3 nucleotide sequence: TGTGCCACCAGGACAGAAACAGGGAAGGGGGATCAGCCCCAGCATTTT. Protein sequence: CATRTETGKGDQPQHF.

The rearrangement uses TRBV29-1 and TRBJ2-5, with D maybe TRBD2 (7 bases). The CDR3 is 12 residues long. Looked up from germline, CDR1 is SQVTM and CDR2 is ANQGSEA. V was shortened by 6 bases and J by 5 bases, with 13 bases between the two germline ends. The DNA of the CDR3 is TGCAGCGTCTGGGGGGGACACGAGACCCAGTACTTC. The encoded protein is CSVWGGHETQYF.

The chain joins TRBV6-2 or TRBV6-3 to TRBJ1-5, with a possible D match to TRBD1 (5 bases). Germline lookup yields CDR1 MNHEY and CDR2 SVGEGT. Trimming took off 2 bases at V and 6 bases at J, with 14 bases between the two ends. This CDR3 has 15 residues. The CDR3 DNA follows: TGTGCCAGCAGTTACGCCGGGGGGGTTGGTCAGCCCCAGCATTTT. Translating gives CASSYAGGVGQPQHF.

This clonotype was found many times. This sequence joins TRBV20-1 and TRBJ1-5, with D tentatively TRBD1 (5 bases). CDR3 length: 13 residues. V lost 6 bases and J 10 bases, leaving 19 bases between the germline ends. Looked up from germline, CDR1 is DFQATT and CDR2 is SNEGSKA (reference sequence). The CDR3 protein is CSANGQGLSPQHF. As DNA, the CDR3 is TGCAGTGCCAATGGGCAGGGCTTGAGCCCCCAGCATTTT.

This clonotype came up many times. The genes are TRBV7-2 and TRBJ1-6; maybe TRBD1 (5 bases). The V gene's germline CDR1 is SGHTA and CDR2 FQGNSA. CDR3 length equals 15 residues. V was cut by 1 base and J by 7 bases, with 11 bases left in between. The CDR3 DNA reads TGTGCCAGCAGCTTAGTGTCAGGGTCCAATTCACCCCTCCACTTT. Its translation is CASSLVSGSNSPLHF.

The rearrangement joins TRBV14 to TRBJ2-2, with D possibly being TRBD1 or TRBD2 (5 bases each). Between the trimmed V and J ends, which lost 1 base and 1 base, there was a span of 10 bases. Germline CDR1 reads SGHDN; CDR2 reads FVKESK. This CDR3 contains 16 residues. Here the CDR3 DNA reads TGTGCCAGCAGCCAAGCTCGGGGACGGAACACCGGGGAGCTGTTTTTT. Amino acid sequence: CASSQARGRNTGELFF.